This T cell receptor (beta chain) was sequenced during a study of beta chain features in type 1 diabetes. General observations from the study: Type 1 diabetes patients showed a moderate but significant shortening of TCRB CDR3s in all four CD4+ subsets.

The length of the CDR3 is 17 residues. Trimming stripped 2 bases from V and 5 bases from J, with 21 bases between. Germline CDR1 and CDR2: SGHVS and FQNEAQ. This clone was detected only a few times. Its antigen remains unidentified. The sequenced template was cDNA made from the entire isolated RNA. Assay: immunoSEQ multiplex PCR; the TCRdb copy retains only in-frame clones and omits some. Here the sample spans 310,000 or so clones, 14% to 15% being singletons. Sequencing was performed on naive CD4+ T cells from blood. This chain links TRBV7-8 with TRBJ1-2; no firm D call. This receptor was taken from a man younger than 35 with type 1 diabetes. The CDR3 sequence is CASSLRPWTSWQYGYTF. Here the CDR3 DNA reads TGTGCCAGCAGCTTAAGACCGTGGACTTCGTGGCAGTATGGCTACACCTTC.